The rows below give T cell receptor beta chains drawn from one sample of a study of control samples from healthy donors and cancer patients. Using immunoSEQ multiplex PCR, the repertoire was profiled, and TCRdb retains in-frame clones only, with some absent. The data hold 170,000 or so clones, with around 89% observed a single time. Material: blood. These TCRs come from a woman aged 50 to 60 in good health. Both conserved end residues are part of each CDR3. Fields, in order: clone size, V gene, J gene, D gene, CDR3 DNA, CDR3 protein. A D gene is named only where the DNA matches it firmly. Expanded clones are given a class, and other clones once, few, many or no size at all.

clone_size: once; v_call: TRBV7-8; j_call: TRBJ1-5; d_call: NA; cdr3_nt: TGTGCCAGCAGCCAACAGGGCTTCGGTCAGCCCCAGCATTTT; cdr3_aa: CASSQQGFGQPQHF
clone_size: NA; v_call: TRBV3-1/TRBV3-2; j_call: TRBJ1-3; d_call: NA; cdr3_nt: TGTGCCAGCAGCCAGCAGGGAAGGGGAAACACCATATATTTT; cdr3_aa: CASSQQGRGNTIYF
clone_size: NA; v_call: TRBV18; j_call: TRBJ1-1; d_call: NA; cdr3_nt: TGTGCCAGCTCACCACCTAATCCACGCGGGGGCACTGAAGCTTTCTTT; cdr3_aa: CASSPPNPRGGTEAFF
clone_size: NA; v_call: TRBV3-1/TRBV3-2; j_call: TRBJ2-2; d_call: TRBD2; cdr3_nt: TGTGCCAGCAGCCAGGCGGGGGGGCGAACCGGGGAGCTGTTTTTT; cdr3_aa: CASSQAGGRTGELFF
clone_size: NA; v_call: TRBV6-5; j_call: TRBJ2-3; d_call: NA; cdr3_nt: TGTGCCAGCATTGGGGTGGGCACAGATACGCAGTATTTT; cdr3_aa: CASIGVGTDTQYF
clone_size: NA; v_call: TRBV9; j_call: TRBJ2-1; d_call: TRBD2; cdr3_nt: TGTGCCAGCAGCGTAGCGGTCGGTAGAAGCGGGAGTCGCAATGAGCAGTTCTTC; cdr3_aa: CASSVAVGRSGSRNEQFF
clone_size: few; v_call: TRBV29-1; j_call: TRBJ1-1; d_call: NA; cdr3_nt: TGCAGCGCCCTGCTTGGGTGGGGTGGGTCTGAAGCTTTCTTT; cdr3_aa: CSALLGWGGSEAFF
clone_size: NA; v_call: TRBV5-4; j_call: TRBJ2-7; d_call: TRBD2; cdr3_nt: TGTGCCAGCAGTTTCGGGACTATGGGCGAGCAGTACTTC; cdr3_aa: CASSFGTMGEQYF
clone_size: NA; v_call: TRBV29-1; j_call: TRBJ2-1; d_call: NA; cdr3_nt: TGCAGCGTCGGGACGGTTTCTGTCGGTGAGCAGTTCTTC; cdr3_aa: CSVGTVSVGEQFF
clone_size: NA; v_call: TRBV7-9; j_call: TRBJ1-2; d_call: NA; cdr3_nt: TGTGCCAGCAGCCTAACCGGGGAATATGGCTACACCTTC; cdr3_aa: CASSLTGEYGYTF
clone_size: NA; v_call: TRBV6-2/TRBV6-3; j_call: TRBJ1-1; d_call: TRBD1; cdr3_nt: TGTGCCAGCAGTCGGCGGACAGGGCAAGCTTTCTTT; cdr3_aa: CASSRRTGQAFF
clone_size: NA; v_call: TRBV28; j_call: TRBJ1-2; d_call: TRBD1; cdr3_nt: TGTGCCAGCAGTACCGGGACAGGCTATGGCTACACCTTC; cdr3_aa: CASSTGTGYGYTF
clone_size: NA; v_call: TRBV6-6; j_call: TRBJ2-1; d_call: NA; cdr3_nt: TGTGCCAGCAGTTACCTGCTTCCTCGGTGGGATGAGCAGTTCTTC; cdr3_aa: CASSYLLPRWDEQFF
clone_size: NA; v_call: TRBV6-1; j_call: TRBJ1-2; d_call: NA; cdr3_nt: TGTGCCAGCAGTGACAACCTTAGGGGCTACACCTTC; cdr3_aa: CASSDNLRGYTF
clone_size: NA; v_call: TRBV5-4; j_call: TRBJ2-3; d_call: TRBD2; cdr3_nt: TGTGCCACCGGGGGGGGAGTGAGCACAGATACGCAGTATTTT; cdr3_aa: CATGGGVSTDTQYF
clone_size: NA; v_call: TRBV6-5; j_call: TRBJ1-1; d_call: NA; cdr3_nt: TGTGCCAGCAGTCTCCAAGCCGGGGGGAACACTGAAGCTTTCTTT; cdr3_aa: CASSLQAGGNTEAFF
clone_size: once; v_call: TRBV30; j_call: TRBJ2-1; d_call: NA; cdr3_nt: TGTGCCTGGAATGAGCAGTTCTTC; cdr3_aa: CAWNEQFF
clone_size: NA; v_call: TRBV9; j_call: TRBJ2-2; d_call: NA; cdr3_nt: TGTGCCAGCAGCGTAGTCGACGCCCCTCGGGACACCGGGGAGCTGTTTTTT; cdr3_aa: CASSVVDAPRDTGELFF
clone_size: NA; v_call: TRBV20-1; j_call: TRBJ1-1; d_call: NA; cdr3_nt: TGCAGTGCTAGAGATCCACCTGAAGCTTTCTTT; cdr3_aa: CSARDPPEAFF
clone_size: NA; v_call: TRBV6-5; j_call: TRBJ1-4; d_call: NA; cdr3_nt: TGTGCCAGCAGTTACTGGGGGGAGACTAATGAAAAACTGTTTTTT; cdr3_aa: CASSYWGETNEKLFF